The 13 T cell receptor beta chains reported below all come from one sample, sequenced in a study of cytomegalovirus exposure and HLA in healthy donors. Amplification used 60 Vbeta primers and 13 Jbeta primers. Using immunoSEQ multiplex PCR, the repertoire was profiled, and TCRdb retains in-frame clones only, with some absent. The sample yields tens of thousands of clones, about 79% seen once. Source material: PBMCs. These receptors originate from a woman younger than 30 in good health and CMV-seronegative.

The V gene is TRBV4-1, the J gene TRBJ1-2; D possibly corresponds to TRBD1 (5 bases). The CDR3 loop spans 17 amino acids. V lost 2 bases and J 0 bases, leaving 16 bases between the germline ends. Looked up from germline, CDR1 is MGHRA and CDR2 is YSYEKL. DNA for the CDR3: TGCGCCAGCAGCCAACCTGAGGCGGCAGGGACTAACTATGGCTACACCTTC. Residues: CASSQPEAAGTNYGYTF.

This chain joins TRBV5-6 and TRBJ2-5, with 7 bases aligning to TRBD2. The V gene's germline CDR1 is SGHDT and CDR2 YYEEEE. V shed 2 bases, J shed 4 bases, and the junction held 2 bases outside the gene matches. The CDR3 runs to 13 residues. The DNA for the CDR3 is TGTGCCAGCAGCTTATGGGAGGGAGAGACCCAGTACTTC. Residues: CASSLWEGETQYF.

To note about this clone: One junction end disagrees with the germline gene, perhaps due to a read error. The rearrangement joins TRBV10-1 to TRBJ1-2; D call uncertain. The CDR3 extends over 13 amino acids. Germline lookup yields CDR1 WNHNN and CDR2 SYGVQD (reference sequence). CDR3 sequence reads: CASKLSAYYGYPF. In DNA form, the CDR3 reads TGCGCCAGCAAGTTAAGCGCCTACTATGGCTACCCCTTC.

A single count supports this clone. This chain links TRBV27 with TRBJ1-1; 7 bases fit TRBD1. This CDR3 spans 15 amino acids. CDR1 is MNHEY and CDR2 is SMNVEV in the germline V gene (reference sequence). Trimming cost V 4 bases and J 7 bases; bases outside gene matches: 12. The DNA of the CDR3 is TGTGCCAGCAGTTCGTCCGGGACAGTCAACCATGAAGCTTTCTTT. It specifies CASSSSGTVNHEAFF.

The chain joins TRBV10-3 to TRBJ1-4, with D maybe TRBD1 (5 bases). Trimming removed 4 bases from V and 2 bases from J, with 8 bases in between. CDR3 length: 14 amino acids. CDR1 and CDR2 from the germline V gene are ENHRY and SYGVKD. The CDR3 nucleotides are TGTGCCATCAGTGGGGGGAGGACTAATGAAAAACTGTTTTTT. Translated, it gives CAISGGRTNEKLFF.

The chain combines TRBV7-2 with TRBJ2-3; TRBD2 agrees at 16 bases. This CDR3 has 18 amino acids. V gave up 7 bases and J gave up 5 bases; unmatched junction bases: 12. The germline gives CDR1 SGHTA, CDR2 FQGNSA. The CDR3 loop is CASKTSGTSGRAIDTQYF. The CDR3 nucleotides read TGTGCCAGCAAAACCTCCGGGACTAGCGGGAGGGCCATAGATACGCAGTATTTT.

This clone was seen only once. This chain links TRBV19 with TRBJ2-3; D perhaps matches TRBD2 (5 bases). The CDR3 totals 15 residues. V lost 1 base to trimming and J lost 0 bases, with 8 bases between them. The germline gives CDR1 LNHDA, CDR2 SQIVND (reference sequence). The CDR3 loop is CASSIAGMSTDTQYF. CDR3 DNA sequence: TGTGCCAGTAGTATAGCCGGGATGAGCACAGATACGCAGTATTTT.

This clone appeared a few times. This chain links TRBV4-1 with TRBJ1-4, with D perhaps matching TRBD1 (6 bases). There are 17 residues in the CDR3. Germline values: CDR1 MGHRA, CDR2 YSYEKL. Deletions cut 1 base from V and 8 bases from J, with 20 bases between. This CDR3 is CASSQVARGAREEKLFF. CDR3 sequence (DNA): TGCGCCAGCAGCCAAGTTGCGCGGGGGGCAAGGGAAGAAAAACTGTTTTTT.

V is TRBV27 and J is TRBJ2-7; weak D call: TRBD2 (5 bases). The CDR3 has 13 residues. V was shortened by 6 bases and J by 2 bases, with 11 bases between the two germline ends. CDR1 is MNHEY and CDR2 is SMNVEV in the germline V gene (reference sequence). The CDR3 sequence: CASRSRGPYEQYF. In DNA, the CDR3 is TGTGCCAGCAGATCCCGCGGGCCCTACGAGCAGTACTTC.

The chain recombines TRBV9 with TRBJ2-3; TRBD1 might be the D (5 bases). The V and J ends lost 3 bases and 4 bases respectively, with 15 bases between them. Germline V CDR1 and CDR2: SGDLS, YYNGEE. The CDR3 is 15 amino acids. For the CDR3, the DNA is TGTGCCAGCAGCGCCTTACAGGAATCAGCAGATACGCAGTATTTT. This sequence encodes CASSALQESADTQYF.

J is TRBJ1-2 and V is TRBV28; 8 bases map to TRBD1. This CDR3 contains 15 residues. CDR1 is MDHEN and CDR2 is SYDVKM in the germline V gene. V was pared by 5 bases and J by 2 bases, with 7 bases of the junction left unmatched. The CDR3 reads CASSEGDRNNYGYTF. CDR3 nucleotides: TGTGCCAGCAGTGAAGGGGACAGGAACAACTATGGCTACACCTTC.

V and J are TRBV5-1 and TRBJ2-3; no reliable D call. Germline V gene lookup returns CDR1 SGHRS and CDR2 YFSETQ. Between the trimmed V and J ends, which lost 0 bases and 6 bases, there was a span of 14 bases. The CDR3 has 15 residues. CDR3 sequence reads: CASSLVASESDTQYF. The CDR3 DNA is TGCGCCAGCAGCTTGGTGGCGAGCGAGAGTGATACGCAGTATTTT.

The chain combines TRBV5-1 with TRBJ2-3; maybe TRBD2 (6 bases). Trimming stripped 0 bases from V and 2 bases from J, with 10 bases between. Germline CDR1 SGHRS, CDR2 YFSETQ. The CDR3 is made up of 15 amino acids. The CDR3 DNA sequence: TGCGCCAGCAGCTTGGCGGGAGCGAACACAGATACGCAGTATTTT. It translates to CASSLAGANTDTQYF.